The 14 T cell receptor beta chains below come from one sample, sequenced in a study of blood T cells in healthy people across ages. A second PCR, run for about 7 to 11 cycles, used a sample-barcoded 5' primer plus a J-beta primer mix. TCRdb analysed the 5' RACE reads with MiXCR anew, one entry per CDR3 protein. Of around 800,000 distinct CDR3 sequences detected, roughly 50% appear once; the ten largest clones hold roughly 40%. The sample comprised blood. The receptor source for this set is an elderly man in good health.

This clonotype was counted between two and nine times. The rearrangement links TRBV10-3 to TRBJ1-2, with 10 bases lining up with TRBD1. With V trimmed by 2 bases and J by 4 bases, 4 bases remained unmatched. Germline CDR1 reads ENHRY; CDR2 reads SYGVKD. CDR3 length: 15 amino acids. CDR3 nucleotides: TGTGCCATCAGTGAGGGGACAGGGGACCCCTATGGCTACACCTTC. Translation: CAISEGTGDPYGYTF.

In its sample, this clonotype was seen a few times. The gene calls are TRBV20-1 and TRBJ2-1; 7 bases align to TRBD2. Germline trimming cut 6 bases from V and 2 bases from J; bases unmatched to any gene: 4. CDR1 DFQATT and CDR2 SNEGSKA come from the germline V gene (reference sequence). The CDR3 is 13 residues long. This chain's CDR3 is CSARGTTYNEQFF. As DNA, the CDR3 is TGCAGTGCCCGCGGGACTACCTACAATGAGCAGTTCTTC.

This clonotype was observed a few times. The chain is built from TRBV7-8 and TRBJ1-4, with TRBD1 matching over 10 bases. V gave up 4 bases and J gave up 8 bases; unmatched junction bases: 10. This CDR3 contains 16 residues. Germline CDR1 is SGHVS and CDR2 is FQNEAQ. CDR3 sequence: CASSSGTGTGEEKLFF. CDR3 DNA: TGTGCCAGCAGCTCCGGCACCGGGACAGGGGAGGAAAAACTGTTTTTT.

The chain couples TRBV5-1 to TRBJ2-7, with D unresolved. V dropped 5 bases and J dropped 1 base, with 13 bases sitting between them. Germline values: CDR1 SGHRS, CDR2 YFSETQ. There are 14 residues in the CDR3. CDR3 amino acids: CASSVAPWSYEQYF. The CDR3 nucleotides read TGCGCCAGCAGTGTTGCCCCGTGGTCCTACGAGCAGTACTTC. The full variable domain, with the rest looked up from reference TRBV5-1 and TRBJ2-7, is KAGVTQTPRYLIKTRGQQVTLSCSPISGHRSVSWYQQTPGQGLQFLFEYFSETQRNKGNFPGRFSGRQFSNSRSEMNVSTLELGDSALYLCASSVAPWSYEQYFGPGTRLTVT.

V is TRBV5-1 and J is TRBJ2-1, with TRBD2 identical over 9 bases. V lost 4 bases and J lost 0; bases outside the gene matches: 8. The CDR3 is 17 amino acids. The germline V gene encodes CDR1 SGHRS and CDR2 YFSETQ. The CDR3 DNA reads TGCGCCAGCAGCACTACTAGCGGGCGTAGCTCCTACAATGAGCAGTTCTTC. Amino acid sequence: CASSTTSGRSSYNEQFF.

The chain recombines TRBV2 with TRBJ2-3, with 7 bases fitting TRBD1. The CDR3 covers 14 residues. The V and J ends lost 6 bases and 14 bases, in that order; junction bases with no gene match: 17. Looked up from germline, CDR1 is SNHLY and CDR2 is FYNNEI. The CDR3 spells CASREGRGNRYAYF. The CDR3 region has the DNA TGTGCCAGCAGAGAGGGCAGGGGGAACAGATACGCGTATTTT.

V gene TRBV14 combines with J gene TRBJ2-7, with unresolved D. Germline CDR1 and CDR2: SGHDN and FVKESK. Trimming removed 4 bases at V and 3 bases at J, with 13 bases between. The CDR3 consists of 14 residues. The CDR3 DNA is TGTGCCAGCAGCCTTTCCATCGGTTACTACGAGCAGTACTTC. This encodes CASSLSIGYYEQYF. The full variable domain, in which reference TRBV14 and TRBJ2-7 provide the parts outside the CDR3, is EAGVTQFPSHSVIEKGQTVTLRCDPISGHDNLYWYRRVMGKEIKFLLHFVKESKQDESGMPNNRFLAERTGGTYSTLKVQPAELEDSGVYFCASSLSIGYYEQYFGPGTRLTVT.

The chain links TRBV29-1 to TRBJ2-5; D gene unclear. Germline V gives CDR1 SQVTM, CDR2 ANQGSEA. This CDR3 spans 15 amino acids. The V gene lost 5 bases and the J gene lost 5 bases, with 21 bases spanning the gap. DNA of the CDR3: TGCAGCGTTCGTTCCGTTCAGGTCTCAAGGGAGACCCAGTACTTC. It specifies CSVRSVQVSRETQYF.

V gene TRBV3-1 combines with J gene TRBJ2-7; tentative D call: TRBD2 (6 bases). This CDR3 comprises 12 residues. V dropped 4 bases and J dropped 8 bases, with 12 bases sitting between them. The germline V gene has CDR1 LGHDT and CDR2 YNNKEL (reference sequence). The CDR3 nucleotides are TGTGCCAGCAGCCGGGACTCCTCCCAGCAGTACTTC. Encoded protein: CASSRDSSQQYF.

To note about this clonotype: Germline and junction disagree at one end, which may indicate a read error. This chain connects TRBV6-1 to TRBJ2-1, with 7 bases aligning to TRBD2. CDR3 size: 15 residues. Germline CDR1 is MNHNS and CDR2 is SASEGT. The CDR3 DNA reads TGTGCCAGCAGTAAAGCGGGATCAGGCTACAATGAGCAGTTCTTC. It encodes CASSKAGSGYNEQFF.

CDR3 residues: CASSLARGLAGQSSYNEQYF. The CDR3 DNA sequence: TGTGCCAGCAGCTTAGCTCGGGGACTAGCGGGCCAGAGCTCCTACAATGAGCAGTACTTC. This chain uses TRBV7-9 with TRBJ2-1, with 12 bases identical to TRBD2. The end of the DNA aligns better with TRBJ2-7, so the J call may be wrong. This CDR3 contains 20 residues. Germline V CDR1 and CDR2: SEHNR, FQNEAQ (reference sequence).

There are a few counts of this clonotype. The chain joins TRBV9 to TRBJ2-5; D unclear. Germline-derived CDR1 and CDR2 are SGDLS and YYNGEE. Trimming removed 1 base at V and 6 bases at J, with 10 bases between. This CDR3 contains 13 residues. The DNA of the CDR3 is TGTGCCAGCAGCGTAAGGTCCGGCCAGACCCAGTACTTC. Its translation is CASSVRSGQTQYF.

The chain has TRBV20-1 and TRBJ2-4; 9 nucleotides agree with TRBD1. Germline assignment: CDR1 DFQATT and CDR2 SNEGSKA (reference sequence). The CDR3 runs to 15 residues. The V segment lost 0 bases and the J segment 7 bases; nucleotides outside the gene matches: 7. In DNA form, the CDR3 reads TGCAGTGCTAGAGATCGCACAGGGGGCTTGAACATTCAGTACTTC. Protein: CSARDRTGGLNIQYF.

This clonotype was picked up one time. The gene calls are TRBV6-2 or TRBV6-3 and TRBJ1-5; TRBD1 matches at 7 bases. V was pared by 6 bases and J by 10 bases, with 9 bases of the junction left unmatched. Per the germline V gene, CDR1 is MNHEY and CDR2 is SVGEGT. This CDR3 comprises 13 residues. CDR3 loop: CASRRDRAAPQHF. CDR3 nucleotide sequence: TGTGCCAGCAGACGTGACAGGGCGGCTCCCCAGCATTTT.